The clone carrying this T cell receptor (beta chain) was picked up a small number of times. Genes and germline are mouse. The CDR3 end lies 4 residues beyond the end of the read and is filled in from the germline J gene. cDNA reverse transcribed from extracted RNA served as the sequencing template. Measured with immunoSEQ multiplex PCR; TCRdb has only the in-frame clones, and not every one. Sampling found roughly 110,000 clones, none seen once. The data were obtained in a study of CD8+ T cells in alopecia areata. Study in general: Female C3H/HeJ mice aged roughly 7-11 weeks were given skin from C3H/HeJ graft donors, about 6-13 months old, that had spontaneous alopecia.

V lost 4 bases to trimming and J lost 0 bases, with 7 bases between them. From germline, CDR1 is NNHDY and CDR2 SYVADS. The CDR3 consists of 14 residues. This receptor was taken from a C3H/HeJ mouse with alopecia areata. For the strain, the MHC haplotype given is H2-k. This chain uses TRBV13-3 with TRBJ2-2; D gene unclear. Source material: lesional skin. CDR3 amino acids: CASSRTPNTGQLYF. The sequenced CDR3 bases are TGTGCCAGCAGTCGAACACCAAACACCGGG.